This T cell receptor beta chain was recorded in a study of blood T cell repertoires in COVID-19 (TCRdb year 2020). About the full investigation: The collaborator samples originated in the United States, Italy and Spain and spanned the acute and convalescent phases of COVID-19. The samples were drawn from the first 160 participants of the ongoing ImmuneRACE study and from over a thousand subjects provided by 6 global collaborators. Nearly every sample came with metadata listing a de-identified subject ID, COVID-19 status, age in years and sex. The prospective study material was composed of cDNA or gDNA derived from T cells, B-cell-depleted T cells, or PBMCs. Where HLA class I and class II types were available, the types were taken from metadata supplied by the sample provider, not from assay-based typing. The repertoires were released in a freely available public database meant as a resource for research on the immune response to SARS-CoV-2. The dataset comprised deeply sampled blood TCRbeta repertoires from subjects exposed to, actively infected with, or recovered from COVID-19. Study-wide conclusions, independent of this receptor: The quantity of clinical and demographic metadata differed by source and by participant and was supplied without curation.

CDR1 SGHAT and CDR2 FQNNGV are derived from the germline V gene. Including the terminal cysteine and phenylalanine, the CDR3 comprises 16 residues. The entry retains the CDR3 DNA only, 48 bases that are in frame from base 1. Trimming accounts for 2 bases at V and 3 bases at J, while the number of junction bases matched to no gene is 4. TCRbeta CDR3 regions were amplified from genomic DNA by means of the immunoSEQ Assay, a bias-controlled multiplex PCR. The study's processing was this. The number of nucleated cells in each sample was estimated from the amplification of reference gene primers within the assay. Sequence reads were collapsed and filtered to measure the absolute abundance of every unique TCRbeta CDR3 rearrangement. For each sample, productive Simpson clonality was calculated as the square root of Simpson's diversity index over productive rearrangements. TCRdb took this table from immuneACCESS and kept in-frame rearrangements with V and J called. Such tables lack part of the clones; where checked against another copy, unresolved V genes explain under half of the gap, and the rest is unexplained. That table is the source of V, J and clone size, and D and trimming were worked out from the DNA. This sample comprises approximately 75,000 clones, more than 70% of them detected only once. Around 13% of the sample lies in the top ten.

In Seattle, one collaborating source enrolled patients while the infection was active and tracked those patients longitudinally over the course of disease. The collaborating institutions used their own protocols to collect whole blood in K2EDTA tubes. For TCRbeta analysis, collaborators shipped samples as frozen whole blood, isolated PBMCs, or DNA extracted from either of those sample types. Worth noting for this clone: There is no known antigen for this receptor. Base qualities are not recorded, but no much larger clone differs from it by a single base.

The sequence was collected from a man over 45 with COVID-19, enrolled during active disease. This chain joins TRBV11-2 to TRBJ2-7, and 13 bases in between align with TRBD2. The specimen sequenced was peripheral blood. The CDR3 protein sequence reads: CASSLRTSGGYYEQYF. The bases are TGTGCCAGCAGCTTACGGACTAGCGGGGGATACTACGAGCAGTACTTC.